This is a list of T cell receptor beta chains from one sample in a study of radiotherapy plus CTLA-4 blockade in lung cancer. Method: immunoSEQ multiplex PCR; TCRdb's copy keeps in-frame clones and lacks some. The sample includes 65,000 to 95,000 clones, 80% to 90% seen only once; the top ten take 40% to 45%. Specimen: peripheral blood, collected from a patient treated with radiotherapy plus ipilimumab. These receptors were obtained from a human donor with non-small cell lung cancer that progressed on radiotherapy plus ipilimumab. Each CDR3 is given with its conserved first and last residue. D genes are given only for firm matches. Not all rows give a size; the values are once, few, many and, for expanded clones, a class.

.,TRBD1,TRBV5-1,TRBJ2-2,TGCGCCAGCAGCTTGGGACAGGGTGGGGAGCTGTTTTTT,CASSLGQGGELFF
.,.,TRBV7-9,TRBJ2-2,TGTGCCAGCGAGGCCTGGGTAGCTTATGGCCCCGGGGAGCTGTTTTTT,CASEAWVAYGPGELFF
once,TRBD2,TRBV2,TRBJ2-2,TGTGCCAGCAAAGAGCGGGAGGTTCCGAACACCGGGGAGCTGTTTTTT,CASKEREVPNTGELFF
.,.,TRBV27,TRBJ2-2,TGTGCCAGCAGTCGGAGTTCGAACACCGGGGAGCTGTTTTTT,CASSRSSNTGELFF
.,TRBD1,TRBV18,TRBJ1-1,TGTGCCAGCTCAACGAAAACAGGGGAAGCTGAAGCTTTCTTT,CASSTKTGEAEAFF
.,TRBD2,TRBV7-3,TRBJ2-2,TGTGCCAGCAGCTCCAAGGGTGGAGCGGGAGGGAACACCGGGAAGCTGTTTTTT,CASSSKGGAGGNTGKLFF
.,TRBD1,TRBV5-8,TRBJ2-3,TGTGCCAGCAGCCAGGGACAGGTCAGCACAGATACGCAGTATTTT,CASSQGQVSTDTQYF
.,TRBD1,TRBV27,TRBJ2-1,TGTGCCAGCGGGGACAGGGGACGTAATGAGCAGTTCTTC,CASGDRGRNEQFF
.,TRBD1,TRBV7-2,TRBJ1-1,TGTGCCAGCGGGGGACAGGGGAAGGTGAACACTGAAGCTTTCTTT,CASGGQGKVNTEAFF
.,.,TRBV7-6,TRBJ1-4,TGTGCCAGCAGCCAGGGAGTCGATGAAAAACTGTTTTTT,CASSQGVDEKLFF
once,.,TRBV5-6,TRBJ2-2,TGTGCCAGCAGCTTGGGGGTGGCAACGGGGGAGCTGTTTTTT,CASSLGVATGELFF
.,.,TRBV6-1,TRBJ1-2,TGTGCCAGCAGTGTATCCAGGCAGGACTATGGCTACACCTTC,CASSVSRQDYGYTF
.,.,TRBV27,TRBJ2-1,TGTGCCAGCAGTTTATCGTCCTCTGCGGGGAATGAGCAGTTCTTC,CASSLSSSAGNEQFF
.,TRBD2,TRBV7-3,TRBJ2-2,TGTGCCACCACCGACCTAGCGGGAGGGACCGGGGAGCTGTTTTTT,CATTDLAGGTGELFF
once,.,TRBV6-6,TRBJ2-3,TGTGCCAGCAGTTCGCCGGTTGCAGATACGCAGTATTTT,CASSSPVADTQYF
.,.,TRBV6-1,TRBJ2-5,TGTGCCAGCAAGCACAGGGACCAAGAGACCCAGTACTTC,CASKHRDQETQYF
.,.,TRBV10-3,TRBJ1-1,TGTGCCATCAGTGAAAGAGGAGGGATTAACACTGAAGCTTTCTTT,CAISERGGINTEAFF
.,.,TRBV6-1,TRBJ2-5,TGTGCCAGCAGTGCCCCCTTCCAAGAGACCCAGTACTTC,CASSAPFQETQYF
.,.,TRBV7-9,TRBJ2-1,TGTGCCAGCAGCTTACCGGCGGGAACCAGCTCCTACAATGAGCAGTTCTTC,CASSLPAGTSSYNEQFF
.,.,TRBV11-2,TRBJ2-5,TGTGCCAGCAGCCCCGGGACCGGGGAGACCCAGTACTTC,CASSPGTGETQYF
.,.,TRBV2,TRBJ1-3,TGTGCCAGCAGAGTGGCCGGAAACACCATATATTTT,CASRVAGNTIYF
.,.,TRBV4-1,TRBJ2-5,TGCGCCAGCAGCCCCGCCACGGGAGCCCTGGAAGAGACCCAGTACTTC,CASSPATGALEETQYF
.,TRBD2,TRBV5-1,TRBJ2-5,TGCGCCAGCAGCTTGCAGGGAAAGACTAGCAGCCAAGAGACCCAGTACTTC,CASSLQGKTSSQETQYF
.,.,TRBV27,TRBJ2-5,TGTGCCAGCAGTTTACTTAAGGAAGAGACCCAGTACTTC,CASSLLKEETQYF
.,.,TRBV18,TRBJ2-6,TGTGCCAGCTCACCCACGTCGCCAGGCGGCTCTGGGGCCAACGTCCTGACTTTC,CASSPTSPGGSGANVLTF
.,.,TRBV2,TRBJ2-5,TGTGCCAGCAGTGTGTACCGAGAGACCCAGTACTTC,CASSVYRETQYF
.,.,TRBV30,TRBJ1-3,TGTGCCTCCTCGGCATACTCTGGAAACACCATATATTTT,CASSAYSGNTIYF
.,TRBD2,TRBV11-3,TRBJ2-7,TGTGCCAGCAGCTTAGCTGGCGGGGGCTACGAGCAGTACTTC,CASSLAGGGYEQYF
.,TRBD1,TRBV2,TRBJ2-7,TGTGCCAGTCTCCCTGACAGGGATTACGAGCAGTACTTC,CASLPDRDYEQYF
.,TRBD2,TRBV9,TRBJ2-5,TGTGCCAGCAGCGTCAGCGGACTAGCGGGAGGAGAGACCCAGTACTTC,CASSVSGLAGGETQYF
.,TRBD1,TRBV19,TRBJ1-5,TGTGCCAGTAGTCCCTCTAGACAGGGGGCCGAGCAGCCCCAGCATTTT,CASSPSRQGAEQPQHF
once,.,TRBV14,TRBJ1-4,TGTGCCAGCAGCCAAGACGAGGGGTCAACGGAAAAACTGTTTTTT,CASSQDEGSTEKLFF
.,.,TRBV4-1,TRBJ1-2,TGCGCCAGCAGCCAAACATCAGGGGTTGGTGGCTACACCTTC,CASSQTSGVGGYTF
.,TRBD2,TRBV28,TRBJ2-1,TGTGCCAGCAGGATAGCGGGCAGTGATATACATGAGCAGTTCTTC,CASRIAGSDIHEQFF
once,.,TRBV6-1,TRBJ1-4,TGTGCCAGCAGTGAACAAGACTTGGTGAAGGAACTGTTTTTT,CASSEQDLVKELFF
.,.,TRBV25-1,TRBJ1-3,TGTGCCAGCAGTGAAGGGGTTGGAAACACCATATATTTT,CASSEGVGNTIYF
.,TRBD2,TRBV6-4,TRBJ2-3,TGTGCCAGCAGTAGGACTAGCGGGAGCACAGATACGCAGTATTTT,CASSRTSGSTDTQYF
.,.,TRBV18,TRBJ1-5,TGTGCCAGCTCACCGGGGGGGGCCCAGCATTTT,CASSPGGAQHF
few,.,TRBV7-9,TRBJ1-2,TGTGCCAGCAGCTTAGCGCTCCCGGGTGGCTACACCTTC,CASSLALPGGYTF
.,TRBD2,TRBV7-2,TRBJ2-1,TGTGCCAGCAGCTTAGCAGCAGCGGGGGCCTACAATGAGCAGTTCTTC,CASSLAAAGAYNEQFF
.,TRBD2,TRBV5-4,TRBJ2-7,TGTGCCAGCAGCAAGACTAGCGAGTACGAGCAGTACTTC,CASSKTSEYEQYF
.,.,TRBV18,TRBJ1-5,TGTGCCAGCTCACCTTACCCAGGTGGAGGTAGCAATCAGCCCCAGCATTTT,CASSPYPGGGSNQPQHF
.,TRBD2,TRBV13,TRBJ2-3,TGTGCCAGCAGCCTCACCCGACTAGCGGGGGGAGATACGCAGTATTTT,CASSLTRLAGGDTQYF
.,.,TRBV6-1,TRBJ2-3,TGTGCCAGCAGTGAAGCGTCCAGACTTGCAGATACGCAGTATTTT,CASSEASRLADTQYF
.,.,TRBV28,TRBJ1-5,TGTGCCAGCAGTTTTTGGGGGGAAGGTCAGCCCCAGCATTTT,CASSFWGEGQPQHF
.,TRBD2,TRBV6-1,TRBJ2-1,TGTGCCAGCAGCGGGACTAGCGGGAGGGCCGGTGAGCAGTTCTTC,CASSGTSGRAGEQFF
.,.,TRBV10-2,TRBJ2-5,TGCGCCAGCAGTGACGGCAGATACCAAGAGACCCAGTACTTC,CASSDGRYQETQYF
.,.,TRBV30,TRBJ1-3,TGTGCCTGCCAAGGGTCTGGAAACACCATATATTTT,CACQGSGNTIYF
.,TRBD1,TRBV9,TRBJ2-2,TGTGCCGCCGCGGGTATTGGGACAGGGGGATGGAGGGAGCTGTTTTTT,CAAAGIGTGGWRELFF
.,.,TRBV21-1,TRBJ2-7,TGTGCCAGCAGCTACGACAGGAATTTTTACGAGCAGTACTTC,CASSYDRNFYEQYF
.,TRBD2,TRBV9,TRBJ2-2,TGTGCCAGCAGCGTAGGAACTAGCGGGAGTCGGGCCGGGGAGCTGTTTTTT,CASSVGTSGSRAGELFF
.,.,TRBV7-9,TRBJ1-1,TGTGCCAGCAGCTTAGCATCAGGGCAAGAAGAAGCTTTCTTT,CASSLASGQEEAFF
.,.,TRBV7-2,TRBJ2-5,TGTGCCAGCAGTCCGCCTGTCGAGACCCAGTACTTC,CASSPPVETQYF
.,TRBD1,TRBV18,TRBJ2-7,TGTGCCAGCTCACAGACCGGGACAGCATACGAGCAGTACTTC,CASSQTGTAYEQYF
.,TRBD1,TRBV28,TRBJ1-6,TGTGCCAGCAGTTTTAGTGACAGGGAGAATTCACCCCTCCACTTT,CASSFSDRENSPLHF
.,.,TRBV6-6,TRBJ2-2,TGTGCCAGCAGTTCGACTAACCTTCGGAACACCGGGGAGCTGTTTTTT,CASSSTNLRNTGELFF
.,.,TRBV2,TRBJ1-2,TGTGCCAGCAGCCGGGGCGCCGACTATGGCTACACCTTC,CASSRGADYGYTF
once,.,TRBV11-2,TRBJ2-1,TGTGCCAGCAGCTTAGCGGGACGGTCTCCAGAGCAGTTCTTC,CASSLAGRSPEQFF
.,TRBD1,TRBV5-1,TRBJ2-3,TGCGCCAGCAGCTTGGAGGGACAGAGTACAGATACGCAGTATTTT,CASSLEGQSTDTQYF
.,.,TRBV13,TRBJ1-1,TGTGCCAGCAGCCAAACCAGTGAAGCTTTCTTT,CASSQTSEAFF